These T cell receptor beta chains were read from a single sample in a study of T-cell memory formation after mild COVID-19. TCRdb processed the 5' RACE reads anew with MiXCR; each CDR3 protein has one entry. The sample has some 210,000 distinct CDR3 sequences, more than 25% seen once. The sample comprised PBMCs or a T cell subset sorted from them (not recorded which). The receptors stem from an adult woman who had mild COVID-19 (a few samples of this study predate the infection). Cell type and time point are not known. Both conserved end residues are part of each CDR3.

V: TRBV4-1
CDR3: CASSLGRVLADSGANVLTF

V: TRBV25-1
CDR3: CASSLGGAYGYTF

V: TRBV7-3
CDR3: CDSSSGGDEQYF

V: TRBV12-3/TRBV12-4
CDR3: CASPHPGSGANVLTF

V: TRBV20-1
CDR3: CSARDPRQGFGELFF

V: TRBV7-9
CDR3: CASSLNGASYEQYF

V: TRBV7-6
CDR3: CASSPDPPGQGRWSPQHF

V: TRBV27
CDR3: CASRTGEYEQFF

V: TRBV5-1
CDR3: CASSGGQGGGNIQYF

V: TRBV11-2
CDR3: CASSPSAEYGYTF

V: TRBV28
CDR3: CASSYDGSSYEQYF

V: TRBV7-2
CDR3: CASRGTGGHYGYTF

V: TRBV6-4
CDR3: CASSDVLGGEQYF

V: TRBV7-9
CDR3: CASSLVLGEQYF

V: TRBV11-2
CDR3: CASTTILTGAPYEQYF

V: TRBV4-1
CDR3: CASSRAVGRPYNTQYF

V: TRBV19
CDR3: CATVLSTGATEAFF

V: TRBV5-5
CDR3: CASSLEPNSPLHF

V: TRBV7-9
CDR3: CASSLLPGSGELFF

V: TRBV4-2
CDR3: CASSPGGVNQPQHF

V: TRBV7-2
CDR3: CASSFLQAHSTDTQYF

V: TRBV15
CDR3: CATSRVQGGGELFF

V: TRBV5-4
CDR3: CASSRSGAISYEQYF

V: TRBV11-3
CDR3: CASSLITSVGGSSYNEQFF

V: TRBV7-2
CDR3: CASSLVPRQETQYF

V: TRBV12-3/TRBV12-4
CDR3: CASSGDAYEQYF

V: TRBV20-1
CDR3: CSARVRSFRGFTEAFF

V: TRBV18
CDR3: CASSPPAGIYEQYF

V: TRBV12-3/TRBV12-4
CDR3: CASSSNKDRGTSSYEQYF

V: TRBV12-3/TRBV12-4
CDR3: CASSPPSGGIGELFF

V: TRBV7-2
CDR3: CASLSGQVRRSTDTQYF

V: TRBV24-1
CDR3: CATSERTGKDRDTQYF

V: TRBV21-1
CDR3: CASWKDNEQFF

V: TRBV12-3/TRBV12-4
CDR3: CASSPSAGWADTQYF

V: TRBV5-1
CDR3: CASSLTGGISYTF

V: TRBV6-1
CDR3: CASSEGPGGPQGTQYF

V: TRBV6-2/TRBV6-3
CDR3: CASSHRTVGGYTF

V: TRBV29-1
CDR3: CSVPGTGEETQYF

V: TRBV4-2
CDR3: CASSQDNQGEQFF

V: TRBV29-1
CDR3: CSVGTGDTDTQYF

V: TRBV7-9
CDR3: CASSFGLAGDEQFF

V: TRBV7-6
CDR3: CASSSSPRLAGGTGYNEQFF